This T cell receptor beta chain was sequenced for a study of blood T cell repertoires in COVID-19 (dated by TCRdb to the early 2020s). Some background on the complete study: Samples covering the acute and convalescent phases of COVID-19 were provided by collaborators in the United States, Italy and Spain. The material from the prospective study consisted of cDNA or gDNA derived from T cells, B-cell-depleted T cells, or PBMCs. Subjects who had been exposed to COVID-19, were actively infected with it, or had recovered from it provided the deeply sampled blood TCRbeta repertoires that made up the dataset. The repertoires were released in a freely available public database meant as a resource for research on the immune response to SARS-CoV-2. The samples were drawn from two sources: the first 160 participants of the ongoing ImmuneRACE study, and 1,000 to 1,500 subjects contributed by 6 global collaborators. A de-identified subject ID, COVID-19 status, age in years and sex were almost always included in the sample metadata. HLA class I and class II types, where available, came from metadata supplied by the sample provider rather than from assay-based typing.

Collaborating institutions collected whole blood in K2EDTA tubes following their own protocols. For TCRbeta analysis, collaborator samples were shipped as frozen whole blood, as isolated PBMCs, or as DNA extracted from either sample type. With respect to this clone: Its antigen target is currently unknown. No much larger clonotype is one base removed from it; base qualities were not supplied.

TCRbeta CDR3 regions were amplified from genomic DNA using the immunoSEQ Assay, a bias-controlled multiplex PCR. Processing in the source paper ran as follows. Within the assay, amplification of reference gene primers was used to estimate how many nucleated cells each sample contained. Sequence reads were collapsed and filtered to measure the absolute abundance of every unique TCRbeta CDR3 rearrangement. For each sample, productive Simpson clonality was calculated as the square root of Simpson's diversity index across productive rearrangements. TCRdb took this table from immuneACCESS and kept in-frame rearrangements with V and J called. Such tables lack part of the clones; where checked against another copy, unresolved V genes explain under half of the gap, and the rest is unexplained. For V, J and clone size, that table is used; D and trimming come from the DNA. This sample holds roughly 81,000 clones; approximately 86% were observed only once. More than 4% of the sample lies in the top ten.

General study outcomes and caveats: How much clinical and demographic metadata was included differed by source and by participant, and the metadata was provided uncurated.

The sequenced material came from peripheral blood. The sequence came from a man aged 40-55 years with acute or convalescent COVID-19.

The nucleotide sequence reads TGTGCCAGCAGCAAGATCCGGGACAGTGGGAATCAGCCCCAGCATTTT. This yields the protein CASSKIRDSGNQPQHF. The chain is encoded by TRBV5-6 joined to TRBJ1-5; TRBD1 lines up with 7 middle nucleotides. V is trimmed back by 4 bases and J by 4 bases, and the junction contains 11 bases that no gene match accounts for. The CDR3 measures 16 amino acids from cysteine to phenylalanine. Left in the record is the CDR3 DNA by itself, 48 bases read in frame from the first base. The germline V gene provides CDR1 SGHDT and CDR2 YYEEEE.